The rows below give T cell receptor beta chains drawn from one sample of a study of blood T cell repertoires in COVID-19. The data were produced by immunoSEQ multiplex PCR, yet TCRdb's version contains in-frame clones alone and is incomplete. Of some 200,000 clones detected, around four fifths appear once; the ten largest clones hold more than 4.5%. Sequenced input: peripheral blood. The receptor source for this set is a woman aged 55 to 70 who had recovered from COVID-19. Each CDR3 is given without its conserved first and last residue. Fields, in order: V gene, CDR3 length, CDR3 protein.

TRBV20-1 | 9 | SASPNTEAF
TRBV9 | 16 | ASSAGGYRGKRNSEAF
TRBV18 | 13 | ASSPPQGQGETQY
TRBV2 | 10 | ASGGTGYEQY
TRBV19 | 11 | ASRLGQSYEQY
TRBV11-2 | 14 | ASSLDPTGAPTSTY
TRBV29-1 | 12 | SARSRDRADEAF
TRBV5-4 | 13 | ASSFRTGGTGELF
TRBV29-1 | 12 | SVALGTGGTEAF
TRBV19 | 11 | ASSLGGAGELF
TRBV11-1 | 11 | ASSLWADTEAF
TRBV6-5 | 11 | ASSLPGGHEQF
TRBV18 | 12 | ASSPGTGGEKLF
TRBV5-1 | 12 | ASSLDRVNTEAF
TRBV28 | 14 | ASTTSWGRMKWVGY
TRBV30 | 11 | AWSLGRASKAF
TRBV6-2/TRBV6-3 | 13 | ASSYPDRGTHEQY
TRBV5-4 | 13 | ASSSTSGGANEQF
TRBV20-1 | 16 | SASFWGGAEYSNQPQH
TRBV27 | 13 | ASSLRDRDANEQF
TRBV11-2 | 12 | ASSLARSLYEQY
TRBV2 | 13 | ASSERDRVSSPLH
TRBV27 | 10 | ASSFAGSGYT
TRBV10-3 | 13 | AISESRTGGETQY
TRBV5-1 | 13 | ASSLDRGSSYEQY
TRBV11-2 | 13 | ASSLPGGYYNEQF
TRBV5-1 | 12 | ASSLTGAGDTQY
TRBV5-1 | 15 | ASSSEPTGNTGNTIY
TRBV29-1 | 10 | SVGGPENEQF
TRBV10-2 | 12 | ASSEGRGGYEQY
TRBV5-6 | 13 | ASSLGARVDNEQF
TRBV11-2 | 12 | ASSAGQVQETQY
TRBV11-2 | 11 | ASSFPSRDTQY
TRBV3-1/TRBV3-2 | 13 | ASSQWDGGWGGYT
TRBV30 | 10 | AWSKGQREQY
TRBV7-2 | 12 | ASSSSGIQETQY
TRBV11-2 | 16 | ASSFPRGSSGVIGELF
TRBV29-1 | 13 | SVEDGRGGTDTQY
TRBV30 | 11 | AWRVLSGEEQF
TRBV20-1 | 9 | SARGGARYT
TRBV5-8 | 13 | ASRVAGGPTGELF
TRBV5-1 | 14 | ASTRLAGVPWDTQY
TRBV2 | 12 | ASNPIYGDQPQH
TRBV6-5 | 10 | ASVSSGNTIY
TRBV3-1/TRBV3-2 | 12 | ASSHLLGGYEQY
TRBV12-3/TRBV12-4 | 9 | ASGAGTEAF
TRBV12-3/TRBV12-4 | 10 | ASSFSGLGYT
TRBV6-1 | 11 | ASSEGRLETQY
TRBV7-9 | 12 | ASSHRGDWAEAF
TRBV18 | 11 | ASSPPGGDTQY
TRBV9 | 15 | ASSVGTGSSYGNTIY
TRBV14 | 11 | ASSLLQGQGYT
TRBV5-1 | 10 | ASSLPAYEQY
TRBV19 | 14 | ASNDLRVAAHTEAF
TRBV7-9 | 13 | ASSGQGALPYGYT
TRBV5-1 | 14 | ASRPTGGWVNTEAF
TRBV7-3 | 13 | ASSPTLTGFPGYT
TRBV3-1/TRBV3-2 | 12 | ASSHSGQVYGYT
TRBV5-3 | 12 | ARSLEMSSGEQY